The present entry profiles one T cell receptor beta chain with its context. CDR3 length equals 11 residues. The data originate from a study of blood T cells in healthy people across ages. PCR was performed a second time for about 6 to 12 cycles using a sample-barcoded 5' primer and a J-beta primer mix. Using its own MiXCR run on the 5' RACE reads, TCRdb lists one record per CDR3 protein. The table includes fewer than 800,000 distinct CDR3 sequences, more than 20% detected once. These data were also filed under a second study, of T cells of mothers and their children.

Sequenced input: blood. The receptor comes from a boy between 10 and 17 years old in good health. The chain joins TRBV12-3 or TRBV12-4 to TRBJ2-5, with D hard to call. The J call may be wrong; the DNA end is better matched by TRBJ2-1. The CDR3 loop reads CASRSGHEQFF. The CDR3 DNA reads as TGTGCCAGCAGGTCAGGACATGAGCAGTTCTTC.